This T cell receptor (beta chain) was observed in a study of T cell responses to AZD1222 COVID-19 vaccine. For the study at large: Recipients boosted at about 4 weeks or about 12 weeks are pooled.

As concerns this clone: The antigen is not known.

The V gene lost 4 bases and the J gene lost 0 bases, with 15 bases spanning the gap. CDR3 size: 16 residues. CDR1 and CDR2 from the germline V gene are SNHLY and FYNNEI. Using immunoSEQ multiplex PCR, the repertoire was profiled, and TCRdb retains in-frame clones only, with some absent. Here the sample spans about 150,000 clones, around 88% being singletons. General study results and limits: The study reported that nearly half of spike-specific TCRs target unmutated variant regions. Spike was spanned by vaccine-associated CD4 TCRs, which were dominant at 160-218 and 743-854.

This TCR was sampled from an adult in good health. The chain combines TRBV2 with TRBJ1-1; TRBD1 is a possible D gene (6 bases). The sequencing here drew on peripheral blood, taken on day 0 of AZD1222 vaccination. The CDR3 reads CASSGIQGYMNTEAFF. In DNA, the CDR3 is TGTGCCAGCAGTGGGATACAGGGTTATATGAACACTGAAGCTTTCTTT.